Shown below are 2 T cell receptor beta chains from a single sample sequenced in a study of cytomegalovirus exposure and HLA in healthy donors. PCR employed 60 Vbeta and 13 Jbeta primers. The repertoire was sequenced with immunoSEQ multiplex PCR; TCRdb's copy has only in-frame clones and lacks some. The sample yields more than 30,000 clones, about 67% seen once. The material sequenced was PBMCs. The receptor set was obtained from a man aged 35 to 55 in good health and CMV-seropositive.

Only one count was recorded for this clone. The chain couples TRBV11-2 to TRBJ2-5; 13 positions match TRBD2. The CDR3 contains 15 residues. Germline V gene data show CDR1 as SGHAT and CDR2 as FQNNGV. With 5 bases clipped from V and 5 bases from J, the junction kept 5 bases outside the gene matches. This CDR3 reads CASSRTSGGSETQYF. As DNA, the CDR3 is TGTGCCAGCAGCAGGACTAGCGGGGGATCTGAGACCCAGTACTTC.

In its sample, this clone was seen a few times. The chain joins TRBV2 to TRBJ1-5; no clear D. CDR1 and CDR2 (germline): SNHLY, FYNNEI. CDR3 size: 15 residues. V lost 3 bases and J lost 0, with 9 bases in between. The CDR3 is CASSDFRDSNQPQHF. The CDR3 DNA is TGTGCCAGCAGTGACTTCCGGGATAGCAATCAGCCCCAGCATTTT.